Below, 24 T cell receptor beta chains from the same sample are listed, as sequenced in a study of vaccination and CD4 T cells after COVID-19. The antigens these receptors bind are not known. Cultured CD4+ T cell DNA was sequenced using the Oncomine TCR Beta short-read assay. MiXCR, run by TCRdb on the PCR reads, gives a single entry per CDR3 protein. Altogether approximately 19,000 distinct CDR3 sequences are present, roughly 49% being singletons, with the ten largest covering approximately 15%. The sample's treatment: 10-day PBMC culture with coronavirus spike peptide pools or control peptides (ViraFEST assay). The sample in question was CD4+ T cells from blood, cultured in vitro, obtained before SARS-CoV-2 vaccination. The source of these receptors is a human donor who had recovered from COVID-19.

The rearrangement links TRBV18 to TRBJ1-5; tentatively, D is TRBD1 (5 bases). The V end was cut by 1 base, the J end by 5 bases, with 9 bases between. Germline V gene sequence: CDR1 KGHSH, CDR2 LQKENI. This CDR3 is built from 14 residues. The CDR3 loop is CASSPLGDDQPQHF. The CDR3 DNA reads as TGTGCCAGCTCACCACTGGGGGACGATCAGCCCCAGCATTTT. Full variable domain (missing parts from reference TRBV18 and TRBJ1-5): NAGVMQNPRHLVRRRGQEARLRCSPMKGHSHVYWYRQLPEEGLKFMVYLQKENIIDESGMPKERFSAEFPKEGPSILRIQQVVRGDSAAYFCASSPLGDDQPQHFGDGTRLSIL.

This clonotype was observed a few times. J is TRBJ1-6 and V is TRBV20-1, with no clear D. Germline V gene lookup returns CDR1 DFQATT and CDR2 SNEGSKA (reference sequence). The CDR3 has 15 amino acids. Trimming cost V 3 bases and J 8 bases, with 17 bases left between them. Written as DNA, the CDR3 is TGCAGTGCTAGGAGCGGGGTTGGACTTTATTCACCCCTCCACTTT. Residues: CSARSGVGLYSPLHF.

This clonotype turned up a few times. The genes are TRBV5-6 and TRBJ1-2; 7 nucleotides agree with TRBD1. Germline V gene sequence: CDR1 SGHDT, CDR2 YYEEEE. This CDR3 is built from 15 residues. With V trimmed by 4 bases and J by 4 bases, 10 bases remained unmatched. CDR3 DNA: TGTGCCAGCAGCCCTCCGGGACAGACTATCTATGGCTACACCTTC. It is translated as CASSPPGQTIYGYTF.

This clonotype was recorded a few times. The chain uses TRBV24-1 and TRBJ1-5; 8 bases agree with TRBD1. CDR1 is KGHDR, CDR2 SFDVKD, per germline. The CDR3 consists of 16 residues. The J segment lost 7 bases and the V segment lost 3 bases, leaving 10 bases of the junction unmatched. CDR3 DNA sequence: TGTGCCACCAGTGATGTGGACAGGGAAGCTTGGCAGCCCCAGCATTTT. Residues: CATSDVDREAWQPQHF.

The chain carries TRBV29-1 and TRBJ2-5; 10 bases fit TRBD2. The CDR3 contains 13 residues. The ends lost 7 bases at V and 2 bases at J; junction bases unmatched: 4. Germline V gives CDR1 SQVTM, CDR2 ANQGSEA. CDR3 DNA: TGCAGCGCGACTAGCGGGCGACAAGAGACCCAGTACTTC. Amino acids: CSATSGRQETQYF.

This sequence joins TRBV6-1 and TRBJ1-2, with 9 bases fitting TRBD1. The CDR3 is made up of 12 amino acids. The J segment lost 3 bases and the V segment lost 10 bases, leaving 3 bases of the junction unmatched. Germline V CDR1 and CDR2: MNHNS, SASEGT. The DNA of the CDR3 is TGTGCCACCAGACAGGGGGACTATGGCTACACCTTC. This sequence encodes CATRQGDYGYTF.

The sample holds one count of this clonotype. V gene TRBV6-2 or TRBV6-3 combines with J gene TRBJ2-3, with TRBD2 as a possible D gene (6 bases). Germline CDR1 reads MNHEY; CDR2 reads SVGEGT. V was clipped by 10 bases and J by 4 bases, with 18 bases between them. The CDR3 is 14 amino acids. CDR3 region: CATGTNPGADTQYF. The CDR3 DNA reads as TGTGCCACCGGAACAAATCCGGGGGCAGATACGCAGTATTTT.

The chain employs TRBV5-1 and TRBJ1-3; D is possibly TRBD1 (6 bases). The CDR3 consists of 13 residues. Trimming pared 4 bases from V and 4 bases from J, leaving 9 bases between. Germline assignment: CDR1 SGHRS and CDR2 YFSETQ. The CDR3 coding sequence is TGCGCCAGCAGCAGAACAGGGGGAAACACCATATATTTT. Amino acids: CASSRTGGNTIYF.

This clonotype was picked up a small number of times. The rearrangement links TRBV15 to TRBJ1-5; 9 bases fit TRBD1. The ends lost 3 bases at V and 4 bases at J; junction bases unmatched: 7. Germline lookup yields CDR1 LNHNV and CDR2 YYDKDF (reference sequence). The CDR3 is 16 residues long. The chain's CDR3 is CATSSGGTGRNQPQHF. The DNA of the CDR3 is TGTGCCACCAGCAGCGGTGGGACAGGGAGAAATCAGCCCCAGCATTTT.

This sequence joins TRBV27 and TRBJ2-5, with 10 bases lining up with TRBD1. Trimming cost V 8 bases and J 2 bases; bases outside gene matches: 14. Looked up from germline, CDR1 is MNHEY and CDR2 is SMNVEV (reference sequence). CDR3 length: 17 residues. CDR3 DNA: TGTGCCAGCGCGGGGTATTGGGACAGGGGCTCTCAAGAGACCCAGTACTTC. Protein sequence: CASAGYWDRGSQETQYF.

This clonotype was counted only a few times. Written as DNA, the CDR3 is TGTGCCAGCAGCAAACCAGGGACGAACACTGAAGCTTTCTTT. Translating gives CASSKPGTNTEAFF. V gene TRBV21-1 combines with J gene TRBJ1-1; the table's TRBD1 call for D was not verified on the DNA. TRBV21-1 is tagged as a pseudogene. The CDR3 length is 14 residues.

This chain links TRBV28 with TRBJ1-2; 7 bases map to TRBD1. Germline CDR1 and CDR2: MDHEN and SYDVKM. The V and J ends lost 1 base and 5 bases, in that order; junction bases with no gene match: 7. CDR3 length equals 15 residues. CDR3 residues: CASSLSGDSFYGYTF. CDR3 bases: TGTGCCAGCAGTTTATCTGGGGACAGCTTTTATGGCTACACCTTC.

This clonotype was counted only a few times. The rearrangement links TRBV20-1 to TRBJ1-1; D may be TRBD1 (5 bases). This CDR3 is 15 amino acids long. V was trimmed by 4 bases and J by 6 bases, leaving 21 bases between them. From germline, CDR1 is DFQATT and CDR2 SNEGSKA (reference sequence). CDR3 loop: CSAISGVSAGPEAFF. The CDR3 DNA reads as TGCAGTGCTATATCTGGCGTCTCCGCAGGGCCTGAAGCTTTCTTT.

This clonotype was observed a few times. The CDR3: CASRDGVWGSPLHF. In DNA form, the CDR3 reads TGTGCCAGCAGGGACGGCGTCTGGGGTTCACCCCTCCACTTT. The chain links TRBV6-1 to TRBJ1-6; D gene unclear. The germline gives CDR1 MNHNS, CDR2 SASEGT. The CDR3 contains 14 residues. V lost 6 bases, J lost 9 bases, and 15 bases lay in between.

The J gene is TRBJ1-2, the V gene TRBV19, with D hard to call. CDR1 is LNHDA, CDR2 SQIVND, per germline (reference sequence). The CDR3 contains 13 residues. V shed 3 bases and J shed 8 bases, with 13 bases lying between them. The CDR3 spells CASSMPGMGGYTF. Written as DNA, the CDR3 is TGTGCCAGTAGTATGCCTGGGATGGGAGGCTACACCTTC. Complete variable domain (other parts from reference TRBV19 and TRBJ1-2): DGGITQSPKYLFRKEGQNVTLSCEQNLNHDAMYWYRQDPGQGLRLIYYSQIVNDFQKGDIAEGYSVSREKKESFPLTVTSAQKNPTAFYLCASSMPGMGGYTFGSGTRLTVV.

The V and J genes are TRBV19 and TRBJ2-1; a possible D gene is TRBD2 (5 bases). CDR1 and CDR2 (germline): LNHDA, SQIVND (reference sequence). With 0 bases removed from V and 6 bases from J, the gap between germline ends came to 15 bases. This CDR3 comprises 16 residues. The CDR3 bases are TGTGCCAGTAGTATAGATGGCGGTAGCGCCAGCAATGAGCAGTTCTTC. It yields the protein CASSIDGGSASNEQFF.

In this sample, this clonotype turned up a few times. The V call is TRBV7-2, the J call TRBJ2-7, with D unclear. The CDR3 loop spans 12 amino acids. V dropped 1 base and J dropped 3 bases, with 4 bases sitting between them. Germline CDR1 is SGHTA and CDR2 is FQGNSA. This CDR3 reads CASSLDYYEQYF. CDR3 DNA: TGTGCCAGCAGCTTAGACTACTACGAGCAGTACTTC.

The chain uses TRBV6-1 and TRBJ2-1; perhaps TRBD2 as D (6 bases). CDR1 MNHNS and CDR2 SASEGT come from the germline V gene. This CDR3 comprises 15 residues. V was pared by 5 bases and J by 10 bases, with 21 bases between. The CDR3 sequence: CASSLAYLSGLEQFF. DNA for the CDR3: TGTGCCAGCAGTCTAGCATATCTTAGCGGACTCGAGCAGTTCTTC.

In this sample, this clonotype is medium-sized. V gene TRBV11-3 combines with J gene TRBJ1-5, with 9 positions matching TRBD1. The CDR3 spans 13 residues. The trim removed 5 bases at V and 7 bases at J, leaving 3 bases unmatched. Per germline, CDR1 SGHNT and CDR2 YENEEA. The CDR3 loop is CASSKDRGQPQHF. In DNA form, the CDR3 reads TGTGCCAGCAGCAAGGACAGGGGACAGCCCCAGCATTTT.

This clonotype was detected a few times. The rearrangement links TRBV20-1 to TRBJ1-2, with D maybe TRBD1 (6 bases). This CDR3 is built from 14 residues. V was trimmed by 1 base and J by 4 bases, leaving 13 bases between them. Germline V gene lookup returns CDR1 DFQATT and CDR2 SNEGSKA (reference sequence). The CDR3 coding sequence is TGCAGTGCTAGAGTGATACAGGGACCCTATGGCTACACCTTC. Its translation: CSARVIQGPYGYTF.

The rearrangement joins TRBV6-1 to TRBJ1-2, with D unclear. The germline CDR1 and CDR2 sequences are MNHNS and SASEGT. Trimming removed 6 bases at V and 1 base at J, with 15 bases between. The length of the CDR3 is 15 residues. DNA for the CDR3: TGTGCCAGCAGACCCCCGGTCGGCAATAACTATGGCTACACCTTC. This gives the protein CASRPPVGNNYGYTF.

The CDR3 region is CASRGDGFNQPQHF. CDR3 DNA sequence: TGTGCCAGCAGGGGTGACGGGTTCAATCAGCCCCAGCATTTT. This chain connects TRBV6-1 to TRBJ1-5; D gene ambiguous. CDR1 and CDR2 from the germline V gene are MNHNS and SASEGT. The CDR3 has 14 residues. The ends were cut back, 6 bases at V and 3 bases at J, with 12 bases in the middle.

This chain uses TRBV27 with TRBJ2-7; 11 bases fit TRBD1. V shed 4 bases, J shed 0 bases, and the junction held 5 bases outside the gene matches. CDR3 length: 16 residues. Germline values: CDR1 MNHEY, CDR2 SMNVEV (reference sequence). CDR3 sequence reads: CASSSYGTGGSYEQYF. The CDR3 coding sequence is TGTGCCAGCAGTTCTTACGGGACAGGGGGCTCCTACGAGCAGTACTTC.

The chain is built from TRBV20-1 and TRBJ2-1, with 10 positions matching TRBD2. CDR1 and CDR2 from the germline V gene are DFQATT and SNEGSKA (reference sequence). V gave up 5 bases and J gave up 10 bases; unmatched junction bases: 5. The CDR3 totals 12 residues. CDR3 in DNA: TGCAGTGCTGGGACTAGCGTAGGAGAGCAGTTCTTC. Translating it yields CSAGTSVGEQFF.